A selection of T cell receptor beta chains follows, all from one sample in a study of blood T cell repertoires in COVID-19. Profiled with immunoSEQ multiplex PCR; TCRdb holds only in-frame clones, not every one. The data contain 250,000 to 300,000 clones, 81% of them seen just once; the ten biggest clones take up under 3%. Sequencing input: peripheral blood. These receptors came from an older woman with active or convalescent COVID-19. Each CDR3 is given with its conserved first and last residue. Fields, in order: D gene, CDR3 length, J gene, V gene, clone size, CDR3 DNA, CDR3 protein. The D gene is left open where the match is weak. Expanded clones are given a class, and other clones once, few, many or no size at all.

D gene: TRBD1
CDR3 length: 14
J gene: TRBJ2-1
V gene: TRBV2
clone size: NA
CDR3 DNA: TGTGCCAGCAGTGATTTGGACAGGGACAATGAGCAGTTCTTC
CDR3 protein: CASSDLDRDNEQFF

D gene: TRBD2
CDR3 length: 14
J gene: TRBJ2-3
V gene: TRBV5-6
clone size: NA
CDR3 DNA: TGTGCCAGCAGCTGGACTAGCTTAACAGATACGCAGTATTTT
CDR3 protein: CASSWTSLTDTQYF

D gene: NA
CDR3 length: 17
J gene: TRBJ2-5
V gene: TRBV21-1
clone size: NA
CDR3 DNA: TGTGCCAGCAGCAAAGCAGGCGGGTGTCCACCCCAAGAGACCCAGTACTTC
CDR3 protein: CASSKAGGCPPQETQYF

D gene: NA
CDR3 length: 15
J gene: TRBJ2-1
V gene: TRBV11-3
clone size: NA
CDR3 DNA: TGTGCCAGCAGCTTAGATCCGGCTAGGGGCGGTGAGCAGTTCTTC
CDR3 protein: CASSLDPARGGEQFF

D gene: NA
CDR3 length: 14
J gene: TRBJ1-2
V gene: TRBV27
clone size: once
CDR3 DNA: TGTGCCAGCAGTTTCCTCGGGGGGCCAAGTGGCTACACCTTC
CDR3 protein: CASSFLGGPSGYTF

D gene: NA
CDR3 length: 16
J gene: TRBJ1-6
V gene: TRBV27
clone size: few
CDR3 DNA: TGTGCCAGCAGTTTAACCGGGACACGCAGAAGGGCACCCCTCCACTTT
CDR3 protein: CASSLTGTRRRAPLHF

D gene: TRBD1
CDR3 length: 16
J gene: TRBJ1-2
V gene: TRBV5-6
clone size: NA
CDR3 DNA: TGTGCCAGCACCCCCCTACAGACAGGGTCCTTCTATGGCTACACCTTC
CDR3 protein: CASTPLQTGSFYGYTF

D gene: NA
CDR3 length: 14
J gene: TRBJ2-5
V gene: TRBV7-2
clone size: few
CDR3 DNA: TGTGCCAGCAGCTCTGGGAGGAGCCAAGAGACCCAGTACTTC
CDR3 protein: CASSSGRSQETQYF

D gene: TRBD1
CDR3 length: 15
J gene: TRBJ1-2
V gene: TRBV3-1/TRBV3-2
clone size: NA
CDR3 DNA: TGTGCCAGCAGCCAAGAAGGCCATCTAGGGGGCGGCTACACCTTC
CDR3 protein: CASSQEGHLGGGYTF

D gene: NA
CDR3 length: 15
J gene: TRBJ2-7
V gene: TRBV5-4
clone size: NA
CDR3 DNA: TGTGCCAGCAGCTTAGGGGGGGGAAACTACTACGAGCAGTACTTC
CDR3 protein: CASSLGGGNYYEQYF

D gene: NA
CDR3 length: 14
J gene: TRBJ2-5
V gene: TRBV5-1
clone size: NA
CDR3 DNA: TGCGCCAGCAGCACGGGACAAAGGGGGGAGACCCAGTACTTC
CDR3 protein: CASSTGQRGETQYF

D gene: NA
CDR3 length: 14
J gene: TRBJ1-1
V gene: TRBV5-1
clone size: NA
CDR3 DNA: TGCGCCAGCAGCTTGGCCCACATGAACACTGAAGCTTTCTTT
CDR3 protein: CASSLAHMNTEAFF

D gene: NA
CDR3 length: 15
J gene: TRBJ2-3
V gene: TRBV2
clone size: once
CDR3 DNA: TGTGCCAGCAGTGAGGGTCTAGCGATGGGAGATACGCAGTATTTT
CDR3 protein: CASSEGLAMGDTQYF

D gene: NA
CDR3 length: 15
J gene: TRBJ2-1
V gene: TRBV27
clone size: NA
CDR3 DNA: TGTGCCAGCGGAATCCTTCAGGGTTCCTACAATGAGCAGTTCTTC
CDR3 protein: CASGILQGSYNEQFF

D gene: TRBD1
CDR3 length: 14
J gene: TRBJ1-1
V gene: TRBV7-3
clone size: NA
CDR3 DNA: TGTGCCAGCAGCTCTCACAGGGGGAACACTGAAGCTTTCTTT
CDR3 protein: CASSSHRGNTEAFF

D gene: NA
CDR3 length: 13
J gene: TRBJ1-2
V gene: TRBV29-1
clone size: NA
CDR3 DNA: TGCAGCGTTGAAGCTTACGGGGGGGACGGCTACACCTTC
CDR3 protein: CSVEAYGGDGYTF

D gene: TRBD1
CDR3 length: 16
J gene: TRBJ2-2
V gene: TRBV6-5
clone size: NA
CDR3 DNA: TGTGCCAGCAGTTCATCGGACAGGCGAGACACCGGGGAGCTGTTTTTT
CDR3 protein: CASSSSDRRDTGELFF

D gene: NA
CDR3 length: 18
J gene: TRBJ2-3
V gene: TRBV7-6
clone size: NA
CDR3 DNA: TGTGCCAGCAGCTCCCTAGTGGGGGGGGCTGACGCTACAGATACGCAGTATTTT
CDR3 protein: CASSSLVGGADATDTQYF

D gene: NA
CDR3 length: 16
J gene: TRBJ1-6
V gene: TRBV11-2
clone size: NA
CDR3 DNA: TGTGCCAGCAGCTTAGATCCTGTGGGCGCAGGGACACCCCTCCACTTT
CDR3 protein: CASSLDPVGAGTPLHF

D gene: TRBD1
CDR3 length: 16
J gene: TRBJ1-3
V gene: TRBV11-2
clone size: NA
CDR3 DNA: TGTGCCAGCAGCTTGCGGGACAGGGGATCTGGAAACACCATATATTTT
CDR3 protein: CASSLRDRGSGNTIYF

D gene: TRBD1
CDR3 length: 15
J gene: TRBJ2-7
V gene: TRBV6-5
clone size: NA
CDR3 DNA: TGTGCCAGCAGTCCGGGACAGGGTGTGGGATACGAGCAGTACTTC
CDR3 protein: CASSPGQGVGYEQYF

D gene: TRBD1
CDR3 length: 19
J gene: TRBJ1-3
V gene: TRBV11-2
clone size: NA
CDR3 DNA: TGTGCCAGCAGCTTGGGGACAGGGGGCTATCGTGAGGGTGAAAATACCATATATTTT
CDR3 protein: CASSLGTGGYREGENTIYF

D gene: NA
CDR3 length: 14
J gene: TRBJ2-5
V gene: TRBV5-4
clone size: NA
CDR3 DNA: TGTGCCAGCAGCCGAGAGACACACCAAGAGACCCAGTACTTC
CDR3 protein: CASSRETHQETQYF

D gene: NA
CDR3 length: 14
J gene: TRBJ1-1
V gene: TRBV3-1/TRBV3-2
clone size: NA
CDR3 DNA: TGTGCCAGCAGCCATGCGGGCGTGAACACTGAAGCTTTCTTT
CDR3 protein: CASSHAGVNTEAFF

D gene: NA
CDR3 length: 18
J gene: TRBJ1-5
V gene: TRBV27
clone size: NA
CDR3 DNA: TGTGCCAGCGGATCTTCCCCACGCGAAGGGAGGACTAATCAGCCCCAGCATTTT
CDR3 protein: CASGSSPREGRTNQPQHF

D gene: NA
CDR3 length: 16
J gene: TRBJ2-3
V gene: TRBV7-9
clone size: once
CDR3 DNA: TGTGCCAGCAGCTTAGCCAAAAAGGGACTGACAGATACGCAGTATTTT
CDR3 protein: CASSLAKKGLTDTQYF

D gene: NA
CDR3 length: 14
J gene: TRBJ2-1
V gene: TRBV11-2
clone size: NA
CDR3 DNA: TGTGCCAGCAGCCGGTCAGGGCCCTACAATGAGCAGTTCTTC
CDR3 protein: CASSRSGPYNEQFF

D gene: TRBD1
CDR3 length: 15
J gene: TRBJ1-2
V gene: TRBV18
clone size: NA
CDR3 DNA: TGTGCCAGCTCACCCTCGGGACAGGGGGCTCTTGGCTACACCTTC
CDR3 protein: CASSPSGQGALGYTF

D gene: TRBD2
CDR3 length: 17
J gene: TRBJ2-5
V gene: TRBV28
clone size: NA
CDR3 DNA: TGTGCCCGCAGTTTTGGGGGTCGCGGGGGGGCCTGGGAGACCCAGTACTTC
CDR3 protein: CARSFGGRGGAWETQYF

D gene: NA
CDR3 length: 16
J gene: TRBJ1-2
V gene: TRBV6-2/TRBV6-3
clone size: NA
CDR3 DNA: TGTGCCAGCAGTTGGAGCGGTAGACTCGCTAACTATGGCTACACCTTC
CDR3 protein: CASSWSGRLANYGYTF

D gene: NA
CDR3 length: 15
J gene: TRBJ2-3
V gene: TRBV4-3
clone size: NA
CDR3 DNA: TGCGCCAGCAGCCACAGGCCCTCTAGCACAGATACGCAGTATTTT
CDR3 protein: CASSHRPSSTDTQYF

D gene: NA
CDR3 length: 15
J gene: TRBJ1-5
V gene: TRBV23-1
clone size: NA
CDR3 DNA: TGCGCCAGCTCCTCGGACAGACTTAGCAATCAGCCCCAGCATTTT
CDR3 protein: CASSSDRLSNQPQHF

D gene: NA
CDR3 length: 14
J gene: TRBJ1-2
V gene: TRBV30
clone size: few
CDR3 DNA: TGTGCCTGGAGTTCAGGGCAGGCGGACTATGGCTACACCTTC
CDR3 protein: CAWSSGQADYGYTF

D gene: NA
CDR3 length: 11
J gene: TRBJ1-6
V gene: TRBV6-5
clone size: NA
CDR3 DNA: TGTGCCAGCAGTTCCAGGGGACCCCTCCACTTT
CDR3 protein: CASSSRGPLHF

D gene: TRBD1
CDR3 length: 14
J gene: TRBJ1-5
V gene: TRBV19
clone size: NA
CDR3 DNA: TGTGCCAGTAGTACGGGGACAGCTTATCAGCCCCAGCATTTT
CDR3 protein: CASSTGTAYQPQHF

D gene: TRBD2
CDR3 length: 15
J gene: TRBJ2-7
V gene: TRBV10-3
clone size: NA
CDR3 DNA: TGTGCCATCAGTGAGTCCCAAGCGGGGCACCGAGAGCAGTACTTC
CDR3 protein: CAISESQAGHREQYF

D gene: NA
CDR3 length: 18
J gene: TRBJ2-3
V gene: TRBV19
clone size: once
CDR3 DNA: TGTGCCAGTAGTATAGCGGGACGAACTAGCCGAAGCACAGATACGCAGTATTTT
CDR3 protein: CASSIAGRTSRSTDTQYF

D gene: TRBD1
CDR3 length: 12
J gene: TRBJ1-5
V gene: TRBV28
clone size: NA
CDR3 DNA: TGTCAAACCGGGACAGGGGATCAGCCCCAGCATTTT
CDR3 protein: CQTGTGDQPQHF

D gene: TRBD2
CDR3 length: 16
J gene: TRBJ2-1
V gene: TRBV7-7
clone size: NA
CDR3 DNA: TGTGCCAGCAGCTCCTCCGGGACTAGCGGGGAAAATGAGCAGTTCTTC
CDR3 protein: CASSSSGTSGENEQFF

D gene: TRBD2
CDR3 length: 17
J gene: TRBJ2-3
V gene: TRBV27
clone size: NA
CDR3 DNA: TGTGCCAGCAGTTTGGGGGAGGGGCGGGGAAAGACAGATACGCAGTATTTT
CDR3 protein: CASSLGEGRGKTDTQYF

D gene: TRBD1
CDR3 length: 15
J gene: TRBJ1-6
V gene: TRBV27
clone size: NA
CDR3 DNA: TGTGCCAGCAGTTTGGGGACAGGGGGTCATTCACCCCTCCACTTT
CDR3 protein: CASSLGTGGHSPLHF

D gene: TRBD2
CDR3 length: 17
J gene: TRBJ2-2
V gene: TRBV6-6
clone size: once
CDR3 DNA: TGTGCCAGCAGTCCCACTAGCGGGGGGACCCTGGGCGGGGAGCTGTTTTTT
CDR3 protein: CASSPTSGGTLGGELFF

D gene: NA
CDR3 length: 18
J gene: TRBJ1-5
V gene: TRBV10-3
clone size: NA
CDR3 DNA: TGTGCCATCAGTGAGTCTCGGAATCCGACAGCTAGCAATCAGCCCCAGCATTTT
CDR3 protein: CAISESRNPTASNQPQHF

D gene: NA
CDR3 length: 13
J gene: TRBJ2-5
V gene: TRBV2
clone size: NA
CDR3 DNA: TGTGCCAGCAGTGCCCTGGGGGCGGAGACCCAGTACTTC
CDR3 protein: CASSALGAETQYF

D gene: NA
CDR3 length: 16
J gene: TRBJ1-3
V gene: TRBV6-1
clone size: NA
CDR3 DNA: TGTGCCAGCAGTGAATCCGGGAGGCCCTCTGGAAACACCATATATTTT
CDR3 protein: CASSESGRPSGNTIYF

D gene: TRBD2
CDR3 length: 16
J gene: TRBJ2-7
V gene: TRBV4-1
clone size: NA
CDR3 DNA: TGCGCCAGCAGCCAGACGGGACTAGCGGGGCCCTACGAGCAGTACTTC
CDR3 protein: CASSQTGLAGPYEQYF

D gene: TRBD1
CDR3 length: 14
J gene: TRBJ2-7
V gene: TRBV5-4
clone size: NA
CDR3 DNA: TGTGCCAGCAGCTTGGACACAGGGGTCTACGAGCAGTACTTC
CDR3 protein: CASSLDTGVYEQYF

D gene: TRBD1
CDR3 length: 14
J gene: TRBJ2-5
V gene: TRBV5-6
clone size: NA
CDR3 DNA: TGTGCCAGCAGCCCCGGGACAGGGGTGAAGACCCAGTACTTC
CDR3 protein: CASSPGTGVKTQYF

D gene: NA
CDR3 length: 16
J gene: TRBJ1-4
V gene: TRBV9
clone size: NA
CDR3 DNA: TGTGCCAGCAGCGTAGCCAGTAACAGCTATGGTGAAAAACTGTTTTTT
CDR3 protein: CASSVASNSYGEKLFF

D gene: TRBD2
CDR3 length: 15
J gene: TRBJ2-1
V gene: TRBV5-1
clone size: NA
CDR3 DNA: TGCGCCAGCAGCTTGGCTAGCGGGGGTCGCAATGAGCAGTTCTTC
CDR3 protein: CASSLASGGRNEQFF

D gene: NA
CDR3 length: 15
J gene: TRBJ1-3
V gene: TRBV5-4
clone size: few
CDR3 DNA: TGTGCCAGCAGCATCGACTCGGTCCCTGGAAACACCATATATTTT
CDR3 protein: CASSIDSVPGNTIYF

D gene: NA
CDR3 length: 14
J gene: TRBJ1-1
V gene: TRBV5-1
clone size: NA
CDR3 DNA: TGCGCCAGCAGCTTGGCGGGAGGGAACACTGAAGCTTTCTTT
CDR3 protein: CASSLAGGNTEAFF

D gene: NA
CDR3 length: 15
J gene: TRBJ2-5
V gene: TRBV5-5
clone size: NA
CDR3 DNA: TGTGCCAGCAGCTTGGGGCGGGCGGATCGTGCGGCCCAGTACTTC
CDR3 protein: CASSLGRADRAAQYF

D gene: NA
CDR3 length: 13
J gene: TRBJ1-1
V gene: TRBV5-6
clone size: NA
CDR3 DNA: TGTGCCAGCAGCTTGGCAGGAAACACTGAAGCTTTCTTT
CDR3 protein: CASSLAGNTEAFF

D gene: TRBD2
CDR3 length: 14
J gene: TRBJ2-1
V gene: TRBV3-1/TRBV3-2
clone size: NA
CDR3 DNA: TGTGCCAGCAGCCAAATGCGGGGGGGCCTTGAGCAGTTCTTC
CDR3 protein: CASSQMRGGLEQFF

D gene: NA
CDR3 length: 16
J gene: TRBJ1-2
V gene: TRBV12-5
clone size: NA
CDR3 DNA: TGTGCTAGTGGTCTGGTTAAAAGCGGGGGCGGCTATGGCTACACCTTC
CDR3 protein: CASGLVKSGGGYGYTF

D gene: NA
CDR3 length: 13
J gene: TRBJ1-2
V gene: TRBV5-6
clone size: NA
CDR3 DNA: TGTGCCAGCACCTCAAGGGGGGGCTATGGCTACACCTTC
CDR3 protein: CASTSRGGYGYTF